This TCR beta chain was identified in a study of a mutant IDH1 vaccine in newly diagnosed glioma. Across the study: Following radiotherapy alone, or alongside temozolomide cycles, vaccination was started after an interval of 4-6 weeks. Patients were pretreated with radiotherapy, temozolomide, or both, mostly both.

Sequencing used immunoSEQ multiplex PCR; TCRdb keeps in-frame clones, though not all of them. Here the sample spans roughly 38,000 clones, approximately 80% being singletons. CDR3 length: 16 residues. Per germline, CDR1 SGHVS and CDR2 FQNEAQ. V trimming: 5 bases; J trimming: 0 bases; junction bases outside the gene matches: 10. Described time point: week 47, end of study. Vaccinated patients received 300 ug of mutant IDH1 20-mer peptide per dose, with topical imiquimod. As to this clone: No antigen is known for it.

The chain carries TRBV7-8 and TRBJ2-7, with 7 bases fitting TRBD2. The TCR comes from a man younger than 30 with glioma. Some clones in this sample may be carry-over from other donors' samples. Material: PBMCs, obtained from a glioma patient whose treatment included an IDH1 peptide vaccine. DNA for the CDR3: TGTGCCAGCAGCCCCCTCGTCGGGGGGAGCTCCTACGAGCAGTACTTC. Protein product: CASSPLVGGSSYEQYF.